The next 9 T cell receptor beta chains were all read from a single sample in a study of blood T cell repertoires in COVID-19. Generated by immunoSEQ multiplex PCR, the TCRdb table keeps only in-frame clones and is missing some. The top ten clones hold around 1.9% of a sample with a few hundred thousand clones, around 90% of them seen once. Sequencing was performed on peripheral blood. The receptors originated from a woman between 55 and 75 years old with COVID-19, enrolled during active disease.

This sequence joins TRBV5-4 and TRBJ1-2; 11 positions match TRBD1. J gave up 2 bases and V 4 bases, and 16 bases lay outside the gene matches. The CDR3 is made up of 19 amino acids. The germline gives CDR1 SGHNT, CDR2 YYREEE (reference sequence). CDR3 sequence (DNA): TGTGCCAGCAGCGAGCCACCGGGACAGGGGGAGGGTCGAAACTATGGCTACACCTTC. It translates to CASSEPPGQGEGRNYGYTF. Full variable domain (missing parts from reference TRBV5-4 and TRBJ1-2): ETGVTQSPTHLIKTRGQQVTLRCSSQSGHNTVSWYQQALGQGPQFIFQYYREEENGRGNFPPRFSGLQFPNYSSELNVNALELDDSALYLCASSEPPGQGEGRNYGYTFGSGTRLTVV.

The J gene is TRBJ2-5, the V gene TRBV7-9, with D perhaps matching TRBD2 (5 bases). The CDR3 is 15 residues long. The germline V gene encodes CDR1 SEHNR and CDR2 FQNEAQ (reference sequence). The ends were cut back, 2 bases at V and 1 base at J, with 11 bases in the middle. CDR3 sequence: CASSLPGSTQETQYF. Written as DNA, the CDR3 is TGTGCCAGCAGCTTACCGGGATCCACCCAAGAGACCCAGTACTTC.

The V call is TRBV19, the J call TRBJ1-5; no clear D gene. This CDR3 is built from 14 residues. The germline V gene encodes CDR1 LNHDA and CDR2 SQIVND (reference sequence). The V end was cut by 6 bases, the J end by 0 bases, with 9 bases between. Here the CDR3 reads CASSLVNSNQPQHF. The CDR3 nucleotides read TGTGCCAGTAGCTTAGTCAATAGCAATCAGCCCCAGCATTTT. Full variable domain (rest looked up from reference TRBV19 and TRBJ1-5): DGGITQSPKYLFRKEGQNVTLSCEQNLNHDAMYWYRQDPGQGLRLIYYSQIVNDFQKGDIAEGYSVSREKKESFPLTVTSAQKNPTAFYLCASSLVNSNQPQHFGDGTRLSIL.

This rearrangement joins TRBV2 to TRBJ2-7; 12 bases align to TRBD1. This CDR3 contains 14 residues. V shed 6 bases and J 7 bases; nucleotides not matched to a gene: 7. CDR1 SNHLY and CDR2 FYNNEI come from the germline V gene. CDR3: CASSQWDRGQEQYF. The CDR3 coding sequence is TGTGCCAGCAGCCAGTGGGACAGGGGGCAGGAGCAGTACTTC.

V is TRBV3-1 (or the pseudogene TRBV3-2) and J is TRBJ2-1, with D uncertain. There are 14 residues in the CDR3. Germline assignment: CDR1 LGHDT and CDR2 YNNKEL (reference sequence). V shed 4 bases and J shed 0 bases, with 7 bases lying between them. The CDR3, as DNA: TGTGCCAGCAGCCGCCTAAGCTCCTACAATGAGCAGTTCTTC. Its protein product is CASSRLSSYNEQFF.

The chain links TRBV5-1 to TRBJ2-5; possible D gene TRBD2, 5 bases. Germline V CDR1 and CDR2: SGHRS, YFSETQ. The germline V and J ends were trimmed by 3 bases and 5 bases, with 8 bases remaining between them. The CDR3 length is 12 residues. The CDR3 DNA reads TGCGCCAGCAGCTCGACGGGGGAGACCCAGTACTTC. Protein product: CASSSTGETQYF. Using reference TRBV5-1 and TRBJ2-5 for the parts outside the CDR3, the full variable domain is KAGVTQTPRYLIKTRGQQVTLSCSPISGHRSVSWYQQTPGQGLQFLFEYFSETQRNKGNFPGRFSGRQFSNSRSEMNVSTLELGDSALYLCASSSTGETQYFGPGTRLLVL.

The CDR3 region is CASSDRYNEKLFF. In nucleotides, the CDR3 is TGTGCCAGCAGCGACAGGTATAATGAAAAACTGTTTTTT. The rearrangement links TRBV3-1 (or the pseudogene TRBV3-2) to TRBJ1-4; D may be TRBD1 (6 bases). There are 13 residues in the CDR3. Germline CDR1 reads LGHDT; CDR2 reads YNNKEL (reference sequence). The ends were cut back, 5 bases at V and 4 bases at J, with 8 bases in the middle.

The chain is built from TRBV6-4 and TRBJ2-4, with 13 bases aligning to TRBD2. V trimming: 2 bases; J trimming: 6 bases; junction bases outside the gene matches: 1. Germline V CDR1 and CDR2: MRHNA, SNTAGT. The CDR3 sequence is 15 residues long. Here the CDR3 DNA reads TGTGCCAGCAGTGACACTAGCGGGGGGGCAAACATTCAGTACTTC. Translation gives CASSDTSGGANIQYF.

The rearrangement links TRBV6-2 or TRBV6-3 to TRBJ2-6; TRBD1 matches at 9 bases. With 6 bases clipped from V and 4 bases from J, the junction kept 16 bases outside the gene matches. The CDR3 is 19 residues long. Germline V gene data show CDR1 as MNHEY and CDR2 as SVGEGT. The CDR3 nucleotides are TGTGCCAGCAGCCCGTATCCGGGACAGGGAACAAGCGGGGCCAACGTCCTGACTTTC. Its translation: CASSPYPGQGTSGANVLTF.